Only a few counts were recorded for the clone carrying this T cell receptor beta chain. What it binds is not known. Both 60 Vbeta primers and 13 Jbeta primers went into the PCR. Clones were read by immunoSEQ multiplex PCR, and TCRdb kept only the in-frame ones, dropping some. The repertoire includes under 200,000 clones, 80% of them detected once, and about 2.5% sits in the top ten. The data are from a study of cytomegalovirus exposure and HLA in healthy donors. Study-wide results and limits: As a later analysis revealed, most CMV-associated TCR beta chains appeared HLA-restricted. Analyzed later, association rates of TCRs varied across HLA loci, with DRB1 most and HLA-C fewest. What a later analysis reportedly showed was that an Asian-associated ancestry cluster had fewer N-insertions than the roughly 670-donor mean.

Germline V gene sequence: CDR1 MRHNA, CDR2 SNTAGT. Trimming shortened V by 6 bases and J by 3 bases, and 11 bases separated the two germline ends. There are 13 residues in the CDR3. The TCR sequence derives from a male donor in good health and CMV-seronegative. Source material: PBMCs. The V call is TRBV6-4, the J call TRBJ1-1; possibly TRBD1 for D (6 bases). The CDR3 loop is CASRRGSDTEAFF. The CDR3 DNA follows: TGTGCCAGCAGAAGGGGGAGCGACACTGAAGCTTTCTTT.